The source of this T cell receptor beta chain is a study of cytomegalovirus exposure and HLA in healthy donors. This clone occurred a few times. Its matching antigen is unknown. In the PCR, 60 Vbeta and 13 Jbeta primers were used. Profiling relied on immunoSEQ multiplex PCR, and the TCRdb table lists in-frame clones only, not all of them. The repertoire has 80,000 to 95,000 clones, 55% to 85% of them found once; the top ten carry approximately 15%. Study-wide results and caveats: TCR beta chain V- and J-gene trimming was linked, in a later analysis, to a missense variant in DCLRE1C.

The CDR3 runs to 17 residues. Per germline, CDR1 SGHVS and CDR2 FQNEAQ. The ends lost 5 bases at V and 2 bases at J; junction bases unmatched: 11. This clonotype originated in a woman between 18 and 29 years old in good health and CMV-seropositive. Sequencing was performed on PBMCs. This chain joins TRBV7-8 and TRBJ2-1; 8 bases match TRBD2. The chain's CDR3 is CASSPSGGSGAYNEQFF. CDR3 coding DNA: TGTGCCAGCAGCCCAAGTGGTGGTAGCGGGGCCTACAATGAGCAGTTCTTC.